Below are 23 T cell receptor beta chains sequenced from a single sample in a study of shared clonotypes between healthy human individuals. Terminally differentiated effector memory CD45RA+ cells were excluded by CCR7 positive selection of CD45RO-negative cells. Libraries were prepared by immunoSEQ multiplex PCR; TCRdb keeps only in-frame clonotypes and omits some of them. The sample lists under 1 million clones; around 93% were seen once. Material for sequencing was naive CD8+ T cells sorted from blood. These receptors all stem from a man aged 25 to 40 in good health.

The chain employs TRBV5-4 and TRBJ2-3; no definite D call. Germline CDR1 SGHNT, CDR2 YYREEE (reference sequence). The V end lost 0 bases, the J end lost 3 bases, and 11 bases lay between the germline ends. The CDR3 covers 15 residues. Here the CDR3 DNA reads TGTGCCAGCAGCTTGGACCGCTCCTGGACAGATACGCAGTATTTT. It codes for CASSLDRSWTDTQYF.

The chain couples TRBV28 to TRBJ2-3; possible D gene TRBD1, 5 bases. With 2 bases removed from V and 0 bases from J, the gap between germline ends came to 9 bases. The CDR3 spans 15 residues. Per germline, CDR1 MDHEN and CDR2 SYDVKM. CDR3 DNA: TGTGCCAGCAGTTTAATGTCAGGGAGCACAGATACGCAGTATTTT. It codes for CASSLMSGSTDTQYF.

The chain carries TRBV7-6 and TRBJ2-7; D is possibly TRBD2 (6 bases). V was cut by 5 bases and J by 0 bases, with 14 bases left in between. From germline, CDR1 is SGHVS and CDR2 FNYEAQ. This CDR3 is built from 15 residues. The CDR3 reads CASSPTPGDSYEQYF. Written as DNA, the CDR3 is TGTGCCAGCAGCCCCACACCGGGGGACTCCTACGAGCAGTACTTC.

This chain links TRBV19 with TRBJ2-7, with D possibly matching TRBD2 (6 bases). The germline V gene has CDR1 LNHDA and CDR2 SQIVND (reference sequence). The germline V and J ends were trimmed by 5 bases and 4 bases, with 18 bases remaining between them. CDR3 length: 15 amino acids. Here the CDR3 reads CASSSLPGSRYEQYF. The DNA for the CDR3 is TGTGCCAGTAGTTCCCTTCCCGGGAGCCGATACGAGCAGTACTTC.

The chain carries TRBV27 and TRBJ1-5; D unclear. With 0 bases removed from V and 6 bases from J, the gap between germline ends came to 9 bases. The CDR3 runs to 14 residues. Germline values: CDR1 MNHEY, CDR2 SMNVEV (reference sequence). The CDR3 bases are TGTGCCAGCAGTTTATCGGGATTCGGTCAGCCCCAGCATTTT. It translates to CASSLSGFGQPQHF.

The rearrangement joins TRBV27 to TRBJ2-1, with D perhaps assigned TRBD1 or TRBD2 (6 bases each). Trimming stripped 4 bases from V and 8 bases from J, with 21 bases between. The CDR3 length is 16 residues. Looked up from germline, CDR1 is MNHEY and CDR2 is SMNVEV (reference sequence). This chain's CDR3 is CASSSGGGPPRDEQFF. The CDR3 bases are TGTGCCAGCAGTTCCGGGGGCGGGCCCCCGCGCGATGAGCAGTTCTTC.

This clone appeared a few times. This same CDR3 is encoded by further DNA sequences in the sample. The gene calls are TRBV14 and TRBJ2-7; no reliable D call. Germline loops: CDR1 SGHDN, CDR2 FVKESK. The CDR3 has 12 residues. Trimming cost V 0 bases and J 3 bases, with 3 bases left between them. CDR3: CASSQDSYEQYF. The CDR3 DNA reads as TGTGCCAGCAGCCAAGACAGCTACGAGCAGTACTTC.

The rearrangement links TRBV19 to TRBJ2-3; 9 bases fit TRBD1. This CDR3 has 15 amino acids. The germline V gene has CDR1 LNHDA and CDR2 SQIVND (reference sequence). Trimming removed 7 bases from V and 2 bases from J; junction bases left unmatched: 7. CDR3 in DNA: TGTGCCAGTAACCCCCGGGACAGGGACACAGATACGCAGTATTTT. Protein product: CASNPRDRDTDTQYF.

The genes are TRBV5-6 and TRBJ2-3; no definite D call. V was clipped by 2 bases and J by 5 bases, with 9 bases between them. Germline V gene sequence: CDR1 SGHDT, CDR2 YYEEEE. The CDR3 loop spans 13 amino acids. The CDR3 DNA reads TGTGCCAGCAGCTTACCTTCGGGAGATACGCAGTATTTT. Residues: CASSLPSGDTQYF. Complete variable domain (other parts from reference TRBV5-6 and TRBJ2-3): DAGVTQSPTHLIKTRGQQVTLRCSPKSGHDTVSWYQQALGQGPQFIFQYYEEEERQRGNFPDRFSGHQFPNYSSELNVNALLLGDSALYLCASSLPSGDTQYFGPGTRLTVL.

The chain joins TRBV7-3 to TRBJ2-1, with TRBD2 identical over 8 bases. Germline CDR1 is SGHTA and CDR2 is FQGTGA. V shed 2 bases and J 3 bases; nucleotides not matched to a gene: 0. The CDR3 has 14 amino acids. CDR3 sequence: CASSLGTSYNEQFF. In nucleotides, the CDR3 is TGTGCCAGCAGCTTAGGGACTAGCTACAATGAGCAGTTCTTC.

The chain uses TRBV5-6 and TRBJ2-6; D perhaps matches TRBD2 (6 bases). Germline V gene lookup returns CDR1 SGHDT and CDR2 YYEEEE. The V end lost 1 base, the J end lost 0 bases, and 8 bases lay between the germline ends. This CDR3 is built from 16 residues. DNA of the CDR3: TGTGCCAGCAGCTTGCGGGAGCGCTCTGGGGCCAACGTCCTGACTTTC. This encodes CASSLRERSGANVLTF.

With respect to this clone: The identical CDR3 is also encoded by other nucleotide sequences in the sample. This sequence joins TRBV13 and TRBJ2-5; D unclear. This CDR3 spans 13 amino acids. In germline, CDR1 is PRHDT, CDR2 FYEKMQ (reference sequence). Trimming left V 1 base short and J 2 bases short, with 5 bases between. CDR3 nucleotide sequence: TGTGCCAGCAGCTTAGAAGGGCAAGAGACCCAGTACTTC. It translates to CASSLEGQETQYF.

Only one count was recorded for this clone. In nucleotides, the CDR3 is TGTGCCAGCAGCCCGACGGACAGGGCCTACGAGCAGTACTTC. It yields the protein CASSPTDRAYEQYF. V gene TRBV9 combines with J gene TRBJ2-7; 8 bases are shared with TRBD1. The junction had 5 bases not matched to a gene; V was cut back by 4 bases and J by 2 bases. The CDR3 covers 14 residues. CDR1 SGDLS and CDR2 YYNGEE come from the germline V gene. The whole variable domain, remainder taken from reference TRBV9 and TRBJ2-7, is DSGVTQTPKHLITATGQRVTLRCSPRSGDLSVYWYQQSLDQGLQFLIQYYNGEERAKGNILERFSAQQFPDLHSELNLSSLELGDSALYFCASSPTDRAYEQYFGPGTRLTVT.

This chain links TRBV27 with TRBJ1-2; TRBD1 is a possible D gene (5 bases). The CDR3 is 17 residues long. The V gene lost 5 bases and the J gene lost 3 bases, with 22 bases spanning the gap. Germline V lookup: CDR1 MNHEY, CDR2 SMNVEV (reference sequence). CDR3 protein: CASSPTVAGDDHYGYTF. The CDR3, as DNA: TGTGCCAGCAGTCCAACAGTGGCGGGGGATGATCACTATGGCTACACCTTC.

This clone was counted only a few times. The chain couples TRBV4-1 to TRBJ2-1; no clear D gene. V lost 1 base and J lost 4, with 5 bases in between. The germline V gene has CDR1 MGHRA and CDR2 YSYEKL. This CDR3 has 13 amino acids. The chain's CDR3 is CASSQGQYNEQFF. The CDR3 nucleotides are TGCGCCAGCAGCCAAGGACAATACAATGAGCAGTTCTTC.

As regards this clone: Other DNA sequences from this sample encode an identical CDR3 as well. This chain uses TRBV10-3 with TRBJ2-7; the D is unclear. This CDR3 is 11 amino acids long. CDR1 and CDR2 from the germline V gene are ENHRY and SYGVKD. V was cut by 2 bases and J by 4 bases, with 3 bases left in between. CDR3 residues: CAISEGYEQYF. The DNA for the CDR3 is TGTGCCATCAGTGAGGGGTACGAGCAGTACTTC.

This chain joins TRBV30 and TRBJ2-1, with 8 bases identical to TRBD2. V trimming: 7 bases; J trimming: 3 bases; junction bases outside the gene matches: 11. This CDR3 contains 15 residues. Per germline, CDR1 GTSNPN and CDR2 SVGIG (reference sequence). In nucleotides, the CDR3 is TGTGCCTCCGATTCCAGCGGGAGTCTCTACAATGAGCAGTTCTTC. This sequence encodes CASDSSGSLYNEQFF.

The J gene is TRBJ1-1, the V gene TRBV7-9, with 8 bases lining up with TRBD1. This CDR3 has 18 residues. J gave up 1 base and V 4 bases, and 14 bases lay outside the gene matches. The germline V gene encodes CDR1 SEHNR and CDR2 FQNEAQ (reference sequence). CDR3 sequence: CASSSGWDRIEANTEAFF. The CDR3, as DNA: TGTGCCAGCAGCTCCGGGTGGGACAGGATAGAGGCGAACACTGAAGCTTTCTTT. The complete variable domain, with remaining parts taken from reference TRBV7-9 and TRBJ1-1, reads DTGVSQNPRHKITKRGQNVTFRCDPISEHNRLYWYRQTLGQGPEFLTYFQNEAQLEKSRLLSDRFSAERPKGSFSTLEIQRTEQGDSAMYLCASSSGWDRIEANTEAFFGQGTRLTVV.

Regarding this clone: The same CDR3 also results from other DNA sequences found in this sample. The chain carries TRBV30 and TRBJ2-3; TRBD2 agrees at 11 bases. Per the germline V gene, CDR1 is GTSNPN and CDR2 is SVGIG (reference sequence). The ends lost 4 bases at V and 6 bases at J; junction bases unmatched: 12. This CDR3 spans 16 amino acids. The CDR3 is CAWTPGTSGRSDTQYF. CDR3 in DNA: TGTGCCTGGACCCCTGGGACTAGCGGCCGCAGTGATACGCAGTATTTT.

The chain has TRBV6-1 and TRBJ2-7; a weak D match, TRBD2 (5 bases). Germline-derived CDR1 and CDR2 are MNHNS and SASEGT. V lost 5 bases and J lost 5, with 19 bases in between. This CDR3 is built from 15 residues. In DNA, the CDR3 is TGTGCCAGCAGTTCCCGGGCCCCGACTATCGACGAGCAGTACTTC. It translates to CASSSRAPTIDEQYF.

The chain recombines TRBV29-1 with TRBJ2-5, with D unclear. The CDR3 is 12 residues long. The V gene's germline CDR1 is SQVTM and CDR2 ANQGSEA. Trimming stripped 0 bases from V and 1 base from J, with 3 bases between. For the CDR3, the DNA is TGCAGCGTTGAAGAGCCCCAAGAGACCCAGTACTTC. Amino acid sequence: CSVEEPQETQYF. The whole variable domain, filled in from reference TRBV29-1 and TRBJ2-5, reads SAVISQKPSRDICQRGTSLTIQCQVDSQVTMMFWYRQQPGQSLTLIATANQGSEATYESGFVIDKFPISRPNLTFSTLTVSNMSPEDSSIYLCSVEEPQETQYFGPGTRLLVL.

The CDR3: CASSLQTSGSYTGELFF. The CDR3 nucleotides are TGTGCCAGCAGCTTACAGACTAGCGGGAGTTACACCGGGGAGCTGTTTTTT. J is TRBJ2-2 and V is TRBV7-9; 12 nucleotides line up with TRBD2. Germline CDR1 and CDR2: SEHNR and FQNEAQ (reference sequence). The CDR3 length is 17 residues. Unmatched junction bases numbered 4, after V lost 2 bases and J lost 3 bases.

The chain is built from TRBV28 and TRBJ2-1; no reliable D call. Germline-derived CDR1 and CDR2 are MDHEN and SYDVKM. The CDR3 has 16 amino acids. Trimming left V 1 base short and J 5 bases short, with 15 bases between. This CDR3 reads CASSLYAVSTHNEQFF. CDR3 bases: TGTGCCAGCAGTTTATACGCGGTGAGCACACACAATGAGCAGTTCTTC.